Detailed here is one T cell receptor beta chain. Seattle patients were enrolled during active infection and followed longitudinally. The sample is drawn from a study of blood T cell repertoires in COVID-19. Study as a whole: Acute and convalescent COVID-19 specimens originated in the United States, Italy and Spain. T cells, B-cell-depleted T cells, or PBMCs provided the cDNA or gDNA that served as material.

Study processing details: Researchers report that nucleated cell counts were estimated from reference gene primer amplification. Only in-frame clones appear in the TCRdb table, and some are missing; sequencing was by immunoSEQ multiplex PCR. That table gives V, J and clone size, and the DNA gave D and trimming. The table includes about 440,000 clones, more than 70% detected once. This CDR3 region has 14 residues. Germline CDR1 MNHNY, CDR2 SVGAGI (reference sequence). The V end lost 7 bases, the J end lost 0 bases, and 9 bases lay between the germline ends. This chain uses TRBV6-6 with TRBJ1-4, with D unclear. This clonotype was sampled from a woman between 45 and 65 years old with COVID-19, enrolled during active disease. Material for sequencing was peripheral blood. The CDR3 bases are TGTGCCAGCATCCTAGACGCAACTAATGAAAAACTGTTTTTT. Amino acids: CASILDATNEKLFF.